This TCR beta chain derives from a study of blood T cell repertoires in COVID-19. V lost 5 bases to trimming and J lost 4 bases; unmatched junction nucleotides: 5. The CDR3 totals 15 residues. Germline V lookup: CDR1 MGHDK, CDR2 SYGVNS. Clones were read by immunoSEQ multiplex PCR, and TCRdb kept only the in-frame ones, dropping some. Altogether 250,000 to 300,000 clones are present, roughly 80% being singletons, with the ten largest covering 5%. V is TRBV25-1 and J is TRBJ2-2, with 9 bases matching TRBD1. The receptor was derived from a man in his forties or fifties who had been exposed to COVID-19. The specimen was PBMCs or T cells enriched from blood (not recorded which). CDR3 in amino acids: CASSRDRVVTGELFF. CDR3 coding DNA: TGTGCCAGCAGTCGGGACAGGGTAGTCACCGGGGAGCTGTTTTTT.